This TCR beta chain stems from a study of type 1 regulatory T cells. Background on the study: T-allo10 is a Tr1-enriched, alloantigen-specific CD4 T cell product made in vitro. Notes on the study in general: Compared with non-Tr1 cells, Tr1 cells showed a narrower TCR repertoire.

This clonotype has ten or more counts. Its specificity is not known. TCRdb fed the reads into MiXCR, producing one record per CDR3 protein. The table lists some 71,000 distinct CDR3 sequences, about a fifth of them singletons. Sequenced input: cultured type 1 regulatory T (Tr1) cells, either the whole culture or a sorted fraction (not recorded which). The receptor was isolated from a human donor in good health.

CDR3 protein: CASSGGQGVETQYF. The CDR3 nucleotides read TGCGCCAGCAGCGGAGGACAGGGGGTTGAGACCCAGTACTTC. This chain joins TRBV5-1 and TRBJ2-5; 10 bases align to TRBD1. The CDR3 sequence is 14 residues long. Germline values: CDR1 SGHRS, CDR2 YFSETQ. Trimming cost V 4 bases and J 5 bases; bases outside gene matches: 5.